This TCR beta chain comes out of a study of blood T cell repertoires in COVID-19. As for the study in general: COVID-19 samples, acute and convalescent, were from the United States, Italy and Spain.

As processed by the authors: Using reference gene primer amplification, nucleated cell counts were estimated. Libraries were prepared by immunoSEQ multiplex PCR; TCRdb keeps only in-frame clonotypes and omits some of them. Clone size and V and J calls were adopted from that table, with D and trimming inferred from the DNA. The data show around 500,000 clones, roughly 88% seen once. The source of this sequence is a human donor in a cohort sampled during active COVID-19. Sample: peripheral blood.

The CDR3 loop reads CASSPASDNEQFF. The CDR3, as DNA: TGTGCCAGCAGCCCCGCCAGTGACAATGAGCAGTTCTTC. The J gene is TRBJ2-1, the V gene TRBV7-2; D uncertain. The germline V gene has CDR1 SGHTA and CDR2 FQGNSA. The CDR3 has 13 residues. With 5 bases removed from V and 5 bases from J, the gap between germline ends came to 10 bases.